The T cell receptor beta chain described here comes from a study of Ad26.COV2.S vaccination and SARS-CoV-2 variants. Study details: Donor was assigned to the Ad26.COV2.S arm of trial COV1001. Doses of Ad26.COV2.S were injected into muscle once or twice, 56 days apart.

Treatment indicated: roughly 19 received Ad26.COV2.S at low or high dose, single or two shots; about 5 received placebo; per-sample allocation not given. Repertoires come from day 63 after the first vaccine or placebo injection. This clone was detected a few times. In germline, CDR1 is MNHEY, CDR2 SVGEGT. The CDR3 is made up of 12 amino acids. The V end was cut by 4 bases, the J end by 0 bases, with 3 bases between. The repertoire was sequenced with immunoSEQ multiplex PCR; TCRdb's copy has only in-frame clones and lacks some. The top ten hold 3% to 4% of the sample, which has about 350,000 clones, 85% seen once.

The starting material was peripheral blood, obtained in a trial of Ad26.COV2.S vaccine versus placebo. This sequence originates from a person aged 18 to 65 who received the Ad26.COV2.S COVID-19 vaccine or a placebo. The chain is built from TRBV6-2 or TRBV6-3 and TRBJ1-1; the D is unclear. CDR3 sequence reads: CASSWVNTEAFF. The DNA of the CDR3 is TGTGCCAGCAGTTGGGTGAACACTGAAGCTTTCTTT.